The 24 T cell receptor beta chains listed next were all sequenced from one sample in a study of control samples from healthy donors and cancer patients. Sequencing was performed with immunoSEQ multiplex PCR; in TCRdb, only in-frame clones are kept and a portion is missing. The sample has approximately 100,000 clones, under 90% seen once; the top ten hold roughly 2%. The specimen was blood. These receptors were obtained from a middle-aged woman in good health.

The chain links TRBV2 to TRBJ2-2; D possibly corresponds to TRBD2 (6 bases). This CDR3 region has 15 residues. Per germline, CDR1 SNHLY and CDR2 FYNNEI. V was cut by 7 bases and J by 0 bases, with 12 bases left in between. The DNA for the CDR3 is TGTGCCAGCAACGACGGGGGTTCGAACACCGGGGAGCTGTTTTTT. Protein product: CASNDGGSNTGELFF.

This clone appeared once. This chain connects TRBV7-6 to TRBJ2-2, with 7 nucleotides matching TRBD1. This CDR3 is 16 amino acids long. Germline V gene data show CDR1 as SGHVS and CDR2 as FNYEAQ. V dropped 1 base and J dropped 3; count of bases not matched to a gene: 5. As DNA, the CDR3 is TGTGCCAGCAGCTTAGGGGGACAGCTATACACCGGGGAGCTGTTTTTT. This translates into CASSLGGQLYTGELFF.

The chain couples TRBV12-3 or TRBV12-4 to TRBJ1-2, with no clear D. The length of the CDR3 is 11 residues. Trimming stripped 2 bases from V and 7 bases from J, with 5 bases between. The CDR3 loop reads CASSLIGGYTF. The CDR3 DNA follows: TGTGCCAGCAGTTTAATAGGTGGCTACACCTTC.

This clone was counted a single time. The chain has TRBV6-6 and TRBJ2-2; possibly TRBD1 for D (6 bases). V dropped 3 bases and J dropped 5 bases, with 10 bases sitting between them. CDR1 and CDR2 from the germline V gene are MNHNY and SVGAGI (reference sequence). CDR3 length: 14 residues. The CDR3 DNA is TGTGCCAGCAGTTATAAACAGGGAACCGGGGAGCTGTTTTTT. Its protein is CASSYKQGTGELFF.

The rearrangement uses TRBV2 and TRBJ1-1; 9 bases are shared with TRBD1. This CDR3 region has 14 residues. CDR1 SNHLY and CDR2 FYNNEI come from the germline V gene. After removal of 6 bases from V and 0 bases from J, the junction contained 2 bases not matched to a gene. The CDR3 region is CASRDRGMNTEAFF. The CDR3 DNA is TGTGCCAGCAGGGACAGGGGCATGAACACTGAAGCTTTCTTT.

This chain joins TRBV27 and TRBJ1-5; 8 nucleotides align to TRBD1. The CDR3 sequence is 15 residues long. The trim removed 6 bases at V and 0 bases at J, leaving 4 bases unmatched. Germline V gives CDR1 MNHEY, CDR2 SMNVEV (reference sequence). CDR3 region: CASRGQGHSNQPQHF. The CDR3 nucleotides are TGTGCCAGCAGAGGACAGGGTCATAGCAATCAGCCCCAGCATTTT.

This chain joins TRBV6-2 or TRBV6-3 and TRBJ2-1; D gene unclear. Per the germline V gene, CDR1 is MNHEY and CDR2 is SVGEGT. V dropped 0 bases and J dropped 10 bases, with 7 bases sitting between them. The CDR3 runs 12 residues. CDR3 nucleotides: TGTGCCAGCAGTTACTCGATCTTAGAGCAGTTCTTC. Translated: CASSYSILEQFF.

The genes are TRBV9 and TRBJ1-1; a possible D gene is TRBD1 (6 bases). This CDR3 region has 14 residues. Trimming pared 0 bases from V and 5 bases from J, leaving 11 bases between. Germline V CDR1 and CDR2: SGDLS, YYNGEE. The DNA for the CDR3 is TGTGCCAGCAGCGTAGCAGGGGCGCGTACTGAAGCTTTCTTT. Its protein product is CASSVAGARTEAFF.

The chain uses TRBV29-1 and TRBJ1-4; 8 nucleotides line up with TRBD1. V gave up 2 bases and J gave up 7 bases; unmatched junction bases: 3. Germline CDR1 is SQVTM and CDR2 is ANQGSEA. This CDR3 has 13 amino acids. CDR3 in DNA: TGCAGCGTTGAATCAACAGGGGGTGAAAAACTGTTTTTT. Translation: CSVESTGGEKLFF.

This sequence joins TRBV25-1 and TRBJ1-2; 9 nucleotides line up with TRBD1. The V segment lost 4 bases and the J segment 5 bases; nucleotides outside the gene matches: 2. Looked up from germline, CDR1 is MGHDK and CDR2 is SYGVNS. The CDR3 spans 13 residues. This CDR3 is CASSAQGAYGYTF. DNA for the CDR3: TGTGCCAGCAGTGCACAGGGGGCATATGGCTACACCTTC.

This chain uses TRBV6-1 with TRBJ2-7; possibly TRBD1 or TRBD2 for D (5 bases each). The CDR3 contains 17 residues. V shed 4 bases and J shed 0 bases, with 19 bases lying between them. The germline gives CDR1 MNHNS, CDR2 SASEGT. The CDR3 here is CASSVEWGRGSSYEQYF. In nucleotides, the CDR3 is TGTGCCAGCAGTGTGGAATGGGGGAGAGGGAGCTCCTACGAGCAGTACTTC.

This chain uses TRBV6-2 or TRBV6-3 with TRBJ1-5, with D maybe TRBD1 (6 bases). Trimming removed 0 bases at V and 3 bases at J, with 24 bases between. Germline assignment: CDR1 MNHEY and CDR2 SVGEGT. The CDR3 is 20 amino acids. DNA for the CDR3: TGTGCCAGCAGTTACTCGCCCTGGGGCAGGGGCTACAGTCCCAATCAGCCCCAGCATTTT. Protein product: CASSYSPWGRGYSPNQPQHF.

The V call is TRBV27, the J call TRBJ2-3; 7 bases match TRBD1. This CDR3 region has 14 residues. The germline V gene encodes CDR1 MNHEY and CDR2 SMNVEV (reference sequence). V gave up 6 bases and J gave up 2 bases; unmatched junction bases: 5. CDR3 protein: CASRKGATTDTQYF. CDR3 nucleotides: TGTGCCAGCAGGAAGGGGGCGACCACAGATACGCAGTATTTT.

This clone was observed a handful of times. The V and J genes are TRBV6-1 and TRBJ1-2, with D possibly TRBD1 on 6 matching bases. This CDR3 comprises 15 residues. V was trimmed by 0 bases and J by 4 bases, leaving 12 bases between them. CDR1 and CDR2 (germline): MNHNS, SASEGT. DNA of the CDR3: TGTGCCAGCAGTGAAGCGGGAAGGGGGTCCTATGGCTACACCTTC. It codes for CASSEAGRGSYGYTF.

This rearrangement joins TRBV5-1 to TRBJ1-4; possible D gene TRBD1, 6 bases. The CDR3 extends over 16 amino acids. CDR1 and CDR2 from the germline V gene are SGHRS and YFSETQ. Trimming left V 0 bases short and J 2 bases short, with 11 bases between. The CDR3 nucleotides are TGCGCCAGCAGCTTGGCCTTCACAGGGACTAATGAAAAACTGTTTTTT. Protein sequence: CASSLAFTGTNEKLFF. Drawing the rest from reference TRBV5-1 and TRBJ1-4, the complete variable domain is KAGVTQTPRYLIKTRGQQVTLSCSPISGHRSVSWYQQTPGQGLQFLFEYFSETQRNKGNFPGRFSGRQFSNSRSEMNVSTLELGDSALYLCASSLAFTGTNEKLFFGSGTQLSVL.

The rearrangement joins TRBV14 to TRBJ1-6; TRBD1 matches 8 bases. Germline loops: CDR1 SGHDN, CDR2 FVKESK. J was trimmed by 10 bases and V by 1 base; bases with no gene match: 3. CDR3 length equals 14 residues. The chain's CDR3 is CASSQVGTGSPLHF. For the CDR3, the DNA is TGTGCCAGCAGCCAAGTTGGGACAGGATCACCCCTCCACTTT. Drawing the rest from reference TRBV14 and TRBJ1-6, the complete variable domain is EAGVTQFPSHSVIEKGQTVTLRCDPISGHDNLYWYRRVMGKEIKFLLHFVKESKQDESGMPNNRFLAERTGGTYSTLKVQPAELEDSGVYFCASSQVGTGSPLHFGNGTRLTVT.

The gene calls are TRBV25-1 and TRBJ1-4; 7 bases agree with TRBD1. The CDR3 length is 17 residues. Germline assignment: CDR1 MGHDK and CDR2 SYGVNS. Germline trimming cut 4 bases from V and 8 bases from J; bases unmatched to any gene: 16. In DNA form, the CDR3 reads TGTGCCAGCAGTGCCTTCGCCCAAGGGGGCCTAGAGGAAAAACTGTTTTTT. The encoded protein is CASSAFAQGGLEEKLFF. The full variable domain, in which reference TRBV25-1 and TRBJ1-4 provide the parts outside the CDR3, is EADIYQTPRYLVIGTGKKITLECSQTMGHDKMYWYQQDPGMELHLIHYSYGVNSTEKGDLSSESTVSRIRTEHFPLTLESARPSHTSQYLCASSAFAQGGLEEKLFFGSGTQLSVL.

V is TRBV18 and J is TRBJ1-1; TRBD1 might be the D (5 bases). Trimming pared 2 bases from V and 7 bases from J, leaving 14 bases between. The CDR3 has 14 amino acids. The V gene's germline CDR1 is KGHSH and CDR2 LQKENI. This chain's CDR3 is CASSPNGQGGEAFF. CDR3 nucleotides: TGTGCCAGCTCACCAAATGGCCAGGGCGGTGAAGCTTTCTTT. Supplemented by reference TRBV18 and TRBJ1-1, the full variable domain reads NAGVMQNPRHLVRRRGQEARLRCSPMKGHSHVYWYRQLPEEGLKFMVYLQKENIIDESGMPKERFSAEFPKEGPSILRIQQVVRGDSAAYFCASSPNGQGGEAFFGQGTRLTVV.

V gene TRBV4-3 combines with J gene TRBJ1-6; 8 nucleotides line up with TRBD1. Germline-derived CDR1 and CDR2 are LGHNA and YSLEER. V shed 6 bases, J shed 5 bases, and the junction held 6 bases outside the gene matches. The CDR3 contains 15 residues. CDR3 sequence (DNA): TGCGCCAGCAGTGAGGACAGGGAGAATAATTCACCCCTCCACTTT. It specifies CASSEDRENNSPLHF.

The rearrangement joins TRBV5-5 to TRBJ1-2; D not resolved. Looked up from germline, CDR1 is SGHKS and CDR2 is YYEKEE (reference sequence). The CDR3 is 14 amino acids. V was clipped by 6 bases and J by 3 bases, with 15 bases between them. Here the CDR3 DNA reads TGTGCCAGCACCCCAGGAGGTTTTGACTATGGCTACACCTTC. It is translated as CASTPGGFDYGYTF.

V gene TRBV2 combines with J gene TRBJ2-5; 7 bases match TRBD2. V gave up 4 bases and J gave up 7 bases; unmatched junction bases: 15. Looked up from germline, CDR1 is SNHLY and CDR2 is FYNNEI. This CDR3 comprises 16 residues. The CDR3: CASSAERGVPPLTQYF. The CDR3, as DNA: TGTGCCAGCAGTGCTGAGCGGGGAGTACCTCCTTTGACCCAGTACTTC. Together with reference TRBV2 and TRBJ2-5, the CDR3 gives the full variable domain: EPEVTQTPSHQVTQMGQEVILRCVPISNHLYFYWYRQILGQKVEFLVSFYNNEISEKSEIFDDQFSVERPDGSNFTLKIRSTKLEDSAMYFCASSAERGVPPLTQYFGPGTRLLVL.

The CDR3 loop reads CASSLSGSYNSPLHF. CDR3 nucleotides: TGTGCCAGCAGTTTATCGGGTTCCTATAATTCACCCCTCCACTTT. The rearrangement uses TRBV27 and TRBJ1-6; D is undetermined. Trimming took off 0 bases at V and 1 base at J, with 4 bases between the two ends. Germline CDR1 MNHEY, CDR2 SMNVEV (reference sequence). The CDR3 is made up of 15 amino acids.

CDR3: CASSLGNEQFF. The CDR3 DNA sequence: TGTGCCAGCAGCTTGGGAAATGAGCAGTTCTTC. This chain connects TRBV5-8 to TRBJ2-1; D call uncertain. With 0 bases removed from V and 7 bases from J, the gap between germline ends came to 2 bases. This CDR3 is built from 11 residues. Per germline, CDR1 SGHTS and CDR2 YDEGEE.

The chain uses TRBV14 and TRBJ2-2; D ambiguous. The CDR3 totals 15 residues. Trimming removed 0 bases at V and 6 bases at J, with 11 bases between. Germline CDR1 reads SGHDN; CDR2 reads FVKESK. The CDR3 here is CASSQEGWLSGELFF. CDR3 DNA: TGTGCCAGCAGCCAAGAGGGGTGGTTGTCCGGGGAGCTGTTTTTT.